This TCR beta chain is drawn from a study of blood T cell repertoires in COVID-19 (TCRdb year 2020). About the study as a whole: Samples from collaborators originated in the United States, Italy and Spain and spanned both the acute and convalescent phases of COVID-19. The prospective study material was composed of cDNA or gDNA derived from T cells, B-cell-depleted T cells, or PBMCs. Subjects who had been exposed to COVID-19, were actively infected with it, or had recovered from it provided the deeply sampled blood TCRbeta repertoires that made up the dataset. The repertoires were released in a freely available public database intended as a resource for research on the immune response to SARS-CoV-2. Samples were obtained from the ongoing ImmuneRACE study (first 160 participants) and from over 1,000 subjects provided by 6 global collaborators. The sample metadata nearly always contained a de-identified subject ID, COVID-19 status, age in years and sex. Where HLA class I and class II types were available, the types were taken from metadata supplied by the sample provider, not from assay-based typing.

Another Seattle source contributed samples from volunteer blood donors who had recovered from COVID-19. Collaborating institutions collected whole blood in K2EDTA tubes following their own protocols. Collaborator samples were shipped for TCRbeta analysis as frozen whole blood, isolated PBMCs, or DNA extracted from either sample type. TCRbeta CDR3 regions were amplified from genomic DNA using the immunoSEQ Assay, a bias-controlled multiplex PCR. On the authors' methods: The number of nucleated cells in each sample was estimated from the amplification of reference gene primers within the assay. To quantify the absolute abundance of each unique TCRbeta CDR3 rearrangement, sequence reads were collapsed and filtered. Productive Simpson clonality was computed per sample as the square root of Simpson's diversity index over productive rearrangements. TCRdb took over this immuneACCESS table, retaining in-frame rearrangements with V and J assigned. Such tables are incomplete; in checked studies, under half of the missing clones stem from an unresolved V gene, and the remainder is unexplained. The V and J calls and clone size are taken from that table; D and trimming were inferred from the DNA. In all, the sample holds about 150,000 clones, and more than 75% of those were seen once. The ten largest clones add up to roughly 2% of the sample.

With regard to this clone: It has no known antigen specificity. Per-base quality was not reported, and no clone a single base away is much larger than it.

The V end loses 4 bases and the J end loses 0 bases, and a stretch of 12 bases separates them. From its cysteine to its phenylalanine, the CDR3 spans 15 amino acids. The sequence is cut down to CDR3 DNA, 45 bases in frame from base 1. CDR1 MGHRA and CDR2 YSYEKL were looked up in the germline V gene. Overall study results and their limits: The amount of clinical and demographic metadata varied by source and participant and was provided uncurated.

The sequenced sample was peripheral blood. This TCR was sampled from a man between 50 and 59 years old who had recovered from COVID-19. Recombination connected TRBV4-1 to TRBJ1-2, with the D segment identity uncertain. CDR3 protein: CASSPTGGTNYGYTF. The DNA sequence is TGCGCCAGCAGCCCTACGGGAGGGACTAACTATGGCTACACCTTC.